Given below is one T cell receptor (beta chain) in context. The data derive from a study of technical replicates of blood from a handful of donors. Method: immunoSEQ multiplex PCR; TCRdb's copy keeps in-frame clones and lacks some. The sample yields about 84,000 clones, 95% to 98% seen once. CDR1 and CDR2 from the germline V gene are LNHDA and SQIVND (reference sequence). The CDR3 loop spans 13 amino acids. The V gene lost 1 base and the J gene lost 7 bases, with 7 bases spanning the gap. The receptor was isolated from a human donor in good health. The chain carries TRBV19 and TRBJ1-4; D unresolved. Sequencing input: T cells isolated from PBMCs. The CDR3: CASSIGSSEKLFF. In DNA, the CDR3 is TGTGCCAGTAGTATAGGTTCTTCTGAAAAACTGTTTTTT.